This T cell receptor (beta chain) was retrieved from a study of human T cells and chemical hapten exposure (dated by TCRdb to the early 2020s). A note on the overall study: For sensitization, 2% DPC in acetone was applied to a roughly 2 cm by roughly 2 cm area of upper inner arm skin. Weekly therapeutic DPC doses were additionally applied to the scalp of patients throughout the roughly 25-week study period. The mostly female patient cohort included alopecia areata with under or over 50% scalp involvement, alopecia totalis and alopecia universalis. Patch testing was performed on the upper back with Finn chambers containing 0.01% DPC, and the patch tests were scored after 6 days according to International Contact Dermatitis Research Group standards. This study followed changes in the peripheral blood TCR repertoire in vivo during primary and secondary sensitization of alopecia patients to the hapten diphenylcyclopropenone (DPC). Blood samples were taken from patients before sensitization (week 0) and at 2, 6 and about 24 weeks after DPC sensitization. The libraries were sequenced as a pool, and the TCR yield per sample differed mostly because of small variations in library volumes within the pool. For TCR sequencing, blood came from some 31 alopecia patients at anywhere from one to four time points (pre-sensitization, 2, 6 and 24 weeks).

V has 0 bases trimmed and J has 4 bases trimmed; junction bases matching no gene number 6. Spanning cysteine to phenylalanine, the CDR3 consists of 16 amino acids. The kept DNA is CDR3 alone, 48 bases in frame from the first base. According to the germline V gene, CDR1 reads ENHRY and CDR2 reads SYGVKD. According to the study, the label for this sample's time point signals: patch test 1, 2 weeks after DPC sensitization. What the treatment or condition label conveys for this sample: therapeutic diphenylcyclopropenone sensitization with weekly scalp DPC. Blood at each patch-test visit was drawn before the patch test was applied. Patients were eligible if aged 18 to 70, diagnosed with alopecia and judged suitable for DPC therapy, and pregnant patients were excluded. Total RNA was extracted from unfractionated whole blood collected in Tempus Blood RNA tubes. Results the study describes overall, beyond this receptor: Compared with pre-sensitization or healthy control sets, expanded TCRs formed significantly more large CDR3 similarity clusters, which is consistent with antigen-driven responses. DPC sensitization did not change how many TCRs were above 1 in 1000 frequency, and no evidence was found of alterations in global repertoire structure. Alopecia, a presumed autoimmune disease, was present in all patients, so the immune response of the patients might differ from that of healthy individuals. Patch test score was positively correlated with the number of PT1 expanded TCRs, with significance at thresholds 8, 16 and 32 but not at 4. Repeated subsampling changed both the strength of the expansion versus patch-test correlation and the threshold at which that correlation became significant.

This clonotype was seen a few times. Its antigen specificity is not known. It has no much larger one-base neighbor in the sample; base qualities were not kept. Receptors were amplified or captured by RACE. TCRdb names NextSeq 500 as the instrument used. During library preparation, unique molecular identifiers were attached to individual cDNA molecules so that TCRs could be counted quantitatively and reproducibly. Each blood RNA sample was used to sequence both TCR alpha and TCR beta chains. In the source study's methods: The median number of TCRs per sample was around 100,000, ranging from 23,224 to 690,600. The Decombinator software suite was used to annotate the V, J and CDR3 of the TCR reads. For PS versus PT1 abundance plots, all samples were subsampled to the same number of TCRs (28,000). TCRs were defined as expanded if absent before sensitization and observed at least eight times at the 2-week time point. The raw public data were reprocessed by TCRdb itself: fastp quality trimming at Q25, MiXCR clonotype calling, in-frame beta chains only. When rows share a CDR3 protein, they turn into one entry using the most common DNA and genes. The V and J calls follow TCRdb's processing rather than the paper's. Within this sample are roughly 190,000 distinct CDR3 sequences, with about a fifth of them counted one time only. Approximately 6.7% of the sample is in the top ten clones.

The clonotype was recovered from a woman in her forties or fifties with alopecia areata. Some clones in this sample may be carry-over from other donors' samples. Sequencing used whole blood, obtained in connection with sensitization to the hapten diphenylcyclopropenone (DPC). The chain is encoded by TRBV10-3 joined to TRBJ2-1, with 7 bases aligning to TRBD2. The CDR3 corresponds to CAISESMAGEYNEQFF. At the DNA level, the sequence is TGTGCCATCAGTGAGTCGATGGCGGGGGAGTACAATGAGCAGTTCTTC.